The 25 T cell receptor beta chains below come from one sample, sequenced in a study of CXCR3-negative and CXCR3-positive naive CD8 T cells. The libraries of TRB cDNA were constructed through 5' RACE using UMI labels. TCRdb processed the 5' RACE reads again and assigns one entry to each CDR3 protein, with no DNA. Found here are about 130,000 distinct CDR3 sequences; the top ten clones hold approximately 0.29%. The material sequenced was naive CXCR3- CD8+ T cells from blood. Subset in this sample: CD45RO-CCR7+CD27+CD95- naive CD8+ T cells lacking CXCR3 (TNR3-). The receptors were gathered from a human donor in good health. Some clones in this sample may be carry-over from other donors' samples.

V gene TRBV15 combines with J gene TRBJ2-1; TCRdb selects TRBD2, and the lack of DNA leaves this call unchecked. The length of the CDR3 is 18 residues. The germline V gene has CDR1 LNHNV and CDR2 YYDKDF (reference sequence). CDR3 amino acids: CATSKQSGLAGDFNEQFF.

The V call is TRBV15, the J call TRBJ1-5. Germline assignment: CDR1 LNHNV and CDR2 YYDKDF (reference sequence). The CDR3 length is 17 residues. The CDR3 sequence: CATSRDMIGYSNQPQHF.

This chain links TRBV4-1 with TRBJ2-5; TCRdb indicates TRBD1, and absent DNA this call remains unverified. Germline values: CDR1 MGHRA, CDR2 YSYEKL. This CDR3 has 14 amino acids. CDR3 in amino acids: CASSPRTGAETQYF.

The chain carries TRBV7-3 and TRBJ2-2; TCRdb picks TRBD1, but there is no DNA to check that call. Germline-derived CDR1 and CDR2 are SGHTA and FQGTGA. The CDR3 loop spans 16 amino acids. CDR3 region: CASSPRQEMNTGELFF.

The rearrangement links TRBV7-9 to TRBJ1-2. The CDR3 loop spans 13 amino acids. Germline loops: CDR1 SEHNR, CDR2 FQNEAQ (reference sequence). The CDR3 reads CASRGPTSYGYTF.

CDR3 amino acids: CASSLSGASQETNYF. The chain employs TRBV12-3 or TRBV12-4 and TRBJ2-4; lacking DNA, the TRBD1 call made by TCRdb goes unchecked. This CDR3 is built from 15 residues.

This CDR3 reads CASSQVPRVNFDEQFF. This chain joins TRBV14 and TRBJ2-1; the TCRdb call, TRBD1, lacks DNA for checking. Germline V gene sequence: CDR1 SGHDN, CDR2 FVKESK. This CDR3 is 16 amino acids long.

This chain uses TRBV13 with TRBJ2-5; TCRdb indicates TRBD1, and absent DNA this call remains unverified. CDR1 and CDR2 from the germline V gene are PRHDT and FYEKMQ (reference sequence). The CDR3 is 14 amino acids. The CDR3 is CASSLRLQGETQYF.

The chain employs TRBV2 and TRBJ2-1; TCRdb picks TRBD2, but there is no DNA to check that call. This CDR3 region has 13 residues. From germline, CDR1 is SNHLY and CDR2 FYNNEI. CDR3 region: CASSEARRNEQFF.

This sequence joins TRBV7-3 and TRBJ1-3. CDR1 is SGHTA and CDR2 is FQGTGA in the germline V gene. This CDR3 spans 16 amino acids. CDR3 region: CASSLKAQPRVNTIYF.

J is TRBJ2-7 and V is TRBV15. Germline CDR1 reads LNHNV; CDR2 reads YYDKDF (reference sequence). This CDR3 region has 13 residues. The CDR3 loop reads CATSRGGFYEQYF.

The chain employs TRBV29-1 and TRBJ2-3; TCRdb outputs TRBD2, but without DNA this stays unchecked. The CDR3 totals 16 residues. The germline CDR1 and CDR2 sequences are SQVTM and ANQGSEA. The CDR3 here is CSVEGGGRVGTDTQYF.

The CDR3 reads CATSWRIGDEQFF. The chain carries TRBV15 and TRBJ2-1. From germline, CDR1 is LNHNV and CDR2 YYDKDF (reference sequence). The CDR3 is 13 amino acids.

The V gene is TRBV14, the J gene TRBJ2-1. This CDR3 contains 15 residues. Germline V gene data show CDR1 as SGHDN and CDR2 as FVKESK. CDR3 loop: CASSQDQGSYNEQFF.

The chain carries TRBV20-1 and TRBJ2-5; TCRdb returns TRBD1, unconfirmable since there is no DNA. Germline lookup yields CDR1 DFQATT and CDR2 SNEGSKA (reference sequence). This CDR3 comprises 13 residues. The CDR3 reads CSARGDIRETQYF.

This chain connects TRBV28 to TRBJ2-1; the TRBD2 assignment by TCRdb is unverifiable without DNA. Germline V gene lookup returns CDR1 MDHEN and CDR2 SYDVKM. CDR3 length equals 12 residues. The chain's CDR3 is CASSYIAGMWFF.

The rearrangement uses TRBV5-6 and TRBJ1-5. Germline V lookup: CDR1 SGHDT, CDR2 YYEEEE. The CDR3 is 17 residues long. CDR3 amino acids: CASSWGRADAGNQPQHF. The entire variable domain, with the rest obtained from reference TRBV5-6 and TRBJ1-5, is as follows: DAGVTQSPTHLIKTRGQQVTLRCSPKSGHDTVSWYQQALGQGPQFIFQYYEEEERQRGNFPDRFSGHQFPNYSSELNVNALLLGDSALYLCASSWGRADAGNQPQHFGDGTRLSIL.

This CDR3 is CASSQPVETEAFF. The genes are TRBV12-3 or TRBV12-4 and TRBJ1-1; TCRdb returns TRBD1, unconfirmable since there is no DNA. CDR3 length: 13 amino acids.

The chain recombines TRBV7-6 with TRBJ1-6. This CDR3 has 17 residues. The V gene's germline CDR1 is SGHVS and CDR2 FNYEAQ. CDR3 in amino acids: CASSGTTGISYNSPLHF.

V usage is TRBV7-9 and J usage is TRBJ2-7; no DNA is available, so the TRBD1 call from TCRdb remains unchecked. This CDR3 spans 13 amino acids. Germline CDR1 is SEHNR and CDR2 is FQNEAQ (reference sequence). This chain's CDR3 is CASSPPSGVEQYF.

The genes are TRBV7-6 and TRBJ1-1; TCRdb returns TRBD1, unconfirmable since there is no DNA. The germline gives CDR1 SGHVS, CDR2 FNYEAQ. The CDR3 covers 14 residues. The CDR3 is CASSPGTGGTEAFF.

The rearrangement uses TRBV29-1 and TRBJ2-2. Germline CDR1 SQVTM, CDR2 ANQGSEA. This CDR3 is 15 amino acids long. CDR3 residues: CSVEELSRHSGELFF.

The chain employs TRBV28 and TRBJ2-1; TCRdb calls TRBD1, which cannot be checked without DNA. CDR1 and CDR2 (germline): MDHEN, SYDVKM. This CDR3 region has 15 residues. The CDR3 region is CASRSGAEPYNEQFF.

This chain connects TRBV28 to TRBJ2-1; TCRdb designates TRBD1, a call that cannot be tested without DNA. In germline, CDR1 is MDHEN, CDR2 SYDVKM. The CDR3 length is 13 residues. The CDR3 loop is CASSLGRGTEQFF.

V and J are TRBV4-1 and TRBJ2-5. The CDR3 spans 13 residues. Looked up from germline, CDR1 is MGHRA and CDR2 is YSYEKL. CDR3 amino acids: CASSQGFSETQYF.